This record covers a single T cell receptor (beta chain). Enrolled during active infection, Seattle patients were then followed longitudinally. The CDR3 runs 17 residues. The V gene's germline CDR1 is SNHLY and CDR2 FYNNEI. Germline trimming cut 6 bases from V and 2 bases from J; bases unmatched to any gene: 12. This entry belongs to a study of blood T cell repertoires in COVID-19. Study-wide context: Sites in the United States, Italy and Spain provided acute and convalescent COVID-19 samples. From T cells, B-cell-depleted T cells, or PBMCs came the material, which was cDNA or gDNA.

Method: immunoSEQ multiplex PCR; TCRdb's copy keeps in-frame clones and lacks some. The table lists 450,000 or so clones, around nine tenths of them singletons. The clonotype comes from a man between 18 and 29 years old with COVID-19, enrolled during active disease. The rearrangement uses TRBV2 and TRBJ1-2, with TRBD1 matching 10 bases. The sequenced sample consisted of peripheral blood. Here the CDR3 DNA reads TGTGCCAGCAGCACCTACCGGGACAGGGGCCAGAACTATGGCTACACCTTC. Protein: CASSTYRDRGQNYGYTF. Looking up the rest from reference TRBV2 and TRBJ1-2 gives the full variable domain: EPEVTQTPSHQVTQMGQEVILRCVPISNHLYFYWYRQILGQKVEFLVSFYNNEISEKSEIFDDQFSVERPDGSNFTLKIRSTKLEDSAMYFCASSTYRDRGQNYGYTFGSGTRLTVV.